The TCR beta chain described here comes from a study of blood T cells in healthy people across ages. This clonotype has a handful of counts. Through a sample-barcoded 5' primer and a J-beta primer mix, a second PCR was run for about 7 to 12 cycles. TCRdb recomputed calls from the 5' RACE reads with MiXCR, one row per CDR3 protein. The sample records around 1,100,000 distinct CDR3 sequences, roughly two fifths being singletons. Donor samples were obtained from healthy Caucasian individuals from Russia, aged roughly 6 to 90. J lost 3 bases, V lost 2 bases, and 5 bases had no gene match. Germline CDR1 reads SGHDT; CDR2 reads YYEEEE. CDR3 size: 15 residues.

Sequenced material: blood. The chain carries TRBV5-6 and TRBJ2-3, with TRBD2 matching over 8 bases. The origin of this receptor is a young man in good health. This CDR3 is CASSFGLATTDTQYF. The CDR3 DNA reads TGTGCCAGCAGCTTTGGACTAGCAACAACAGATACGCAGTATTTT.